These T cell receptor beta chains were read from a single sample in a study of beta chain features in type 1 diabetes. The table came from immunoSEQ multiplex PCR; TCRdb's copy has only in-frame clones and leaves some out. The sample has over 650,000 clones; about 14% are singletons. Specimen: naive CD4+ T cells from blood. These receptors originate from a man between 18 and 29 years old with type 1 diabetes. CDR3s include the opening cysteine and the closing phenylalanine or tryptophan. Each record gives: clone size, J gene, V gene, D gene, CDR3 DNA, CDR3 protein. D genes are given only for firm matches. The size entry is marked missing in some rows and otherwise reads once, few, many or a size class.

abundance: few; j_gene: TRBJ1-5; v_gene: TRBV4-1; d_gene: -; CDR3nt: TGCGCCAGCAGCCAAGAAGGGACACCATATAGCAATCAGCCCCAGCATTTT; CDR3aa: CASSQEGTPYSNQPQHF
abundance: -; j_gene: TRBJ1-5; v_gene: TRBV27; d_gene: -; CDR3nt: TGTGCCAGCAGTTCGACAGTGGTCCCGAGTCAGCCCCAGCATTTT; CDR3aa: CASSSTVVPSQPQHF
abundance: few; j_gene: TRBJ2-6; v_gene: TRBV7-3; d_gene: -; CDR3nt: TGTGCCAGCAGCGCACATGGCCAAGGGACGTTATCTGGGGCCAACGTCCTGACTTTC; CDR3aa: CASSAHGQGTLSGANVLTF
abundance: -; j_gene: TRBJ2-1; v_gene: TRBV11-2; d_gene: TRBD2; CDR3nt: TGTGCCAGCAGCTTAGTGCCTAGCGGGAGCTATGAGCAGTTCTTC; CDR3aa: CASSLVPSGSYEQFF
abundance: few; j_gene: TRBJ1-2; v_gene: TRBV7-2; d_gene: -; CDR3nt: TGTGCCAGCAGCTTATTAGATGGCTACACCTTC; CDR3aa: CASSLLDGYTF
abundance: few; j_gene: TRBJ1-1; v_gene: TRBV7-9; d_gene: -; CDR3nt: TGTGCCAGCAGCTTAGAGTCAAACACTGAAGCTTTCTTT; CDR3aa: CASSLESNTEAFF
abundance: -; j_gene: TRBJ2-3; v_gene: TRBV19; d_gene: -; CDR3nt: TGTGCCAGTAGTATCTTGCGTGGAGATACGCAGTATTTT; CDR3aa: CASSILRGDTQYF
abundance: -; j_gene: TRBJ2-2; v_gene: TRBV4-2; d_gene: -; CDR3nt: TGTGCCAGCAGCCCAAGGGACGTCGCGAACACCGGGGAGCTGTTTTTT; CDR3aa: CASSPRDVANTGELFF
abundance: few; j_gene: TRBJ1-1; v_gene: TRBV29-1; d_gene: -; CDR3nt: TGCGGGGGGGCCCTCACTGAAGCTTTCTTT; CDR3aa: CGGALTEAFF
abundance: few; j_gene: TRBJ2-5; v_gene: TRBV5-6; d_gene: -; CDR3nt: TGTGCCAGCAGCCTCCGGGGGAGGGAGACCCAGTACTTC; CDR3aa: CASSLRGRETQYF
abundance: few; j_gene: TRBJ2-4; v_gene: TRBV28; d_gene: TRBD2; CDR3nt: TGTGCCAGCAGTGATCCGGGACTAGCGGTAAACATTCAGTACTTC; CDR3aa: CASSDPGLAVNIQYF
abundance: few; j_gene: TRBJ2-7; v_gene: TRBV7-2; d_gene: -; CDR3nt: TGTGCCAGCAGCCCCGTCAGAGGATTCGAGCAGTACTTC; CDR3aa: CASSPVRGFEQYF
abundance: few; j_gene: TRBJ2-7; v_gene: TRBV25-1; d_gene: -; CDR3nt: TGTGCCAGCAGGCTGGCTATGTGGGACGAGCAGTACTTC; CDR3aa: CASRLAMWDEQYF
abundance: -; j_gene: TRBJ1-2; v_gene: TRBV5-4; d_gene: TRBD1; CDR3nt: TGTGCCAGCAGCTTTGGAACAGGGGGCAGCGGCTACACCTTC; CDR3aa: CASSFGTGGSGYTF
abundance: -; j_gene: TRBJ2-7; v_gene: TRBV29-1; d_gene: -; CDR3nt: TGCAGCGTTGAAGGCAGTTCCTACGAGCAGTACTTC; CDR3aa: CSVEGSSYEQYF
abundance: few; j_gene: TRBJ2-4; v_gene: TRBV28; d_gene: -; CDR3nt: TGTGCCAGCACCCCACGGCTAGGATTAGCCAAAAACATTCAGTACTTC; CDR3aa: CASTPRLGLAKNIQYF
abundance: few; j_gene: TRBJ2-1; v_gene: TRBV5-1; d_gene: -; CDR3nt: TGCGCCAGCAGCTTGGGGGGAACGCTACCCAATGAGCAGTTCTTC; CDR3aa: CASSLGGTLPNEQFF
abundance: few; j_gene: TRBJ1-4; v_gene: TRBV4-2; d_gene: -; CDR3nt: TGTGCCAGCAGCCTAGTAGCAGTGGGGGCCAGTAATGAAAAACTGTTTTTT; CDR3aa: CASSLVAVGASNEKLFF
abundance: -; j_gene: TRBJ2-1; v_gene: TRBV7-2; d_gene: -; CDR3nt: TGTGCCAGCAGGGTTTCACCACTCGGGCAGTTCTTC; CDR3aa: CASRVSPLGQFF
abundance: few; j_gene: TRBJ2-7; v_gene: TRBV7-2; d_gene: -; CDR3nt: TGTGCCAGCAGCCCCCAAGAGTGGAAGCAGTACTTC; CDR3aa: CASSPQEWKQYF
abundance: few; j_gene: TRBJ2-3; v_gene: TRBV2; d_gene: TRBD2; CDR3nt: TGTGCCAGCAGCCTCAGGGTAGCGGGGGAGGGAGATACGCAGTATTTT; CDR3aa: CASSLRVAGEGDTQYF
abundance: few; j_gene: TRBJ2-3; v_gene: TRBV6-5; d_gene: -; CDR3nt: TGTGCCAGCAGTAGGACAGCGCCAGATACGCAGTATTTT; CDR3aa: CASSRTAPDTQYF
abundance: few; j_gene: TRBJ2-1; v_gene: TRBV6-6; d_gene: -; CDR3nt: TGTGCCAGCAGTTACTCGAATCTAGACAATGAGCAGTTCTTC; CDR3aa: CASSYSNLDNEQFF
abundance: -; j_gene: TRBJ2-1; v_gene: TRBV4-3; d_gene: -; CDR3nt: TGCGCCAGCAGCCAATTAGCAGGGGATGAGCAGTTCTTC; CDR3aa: CASSQLAGDEQFF
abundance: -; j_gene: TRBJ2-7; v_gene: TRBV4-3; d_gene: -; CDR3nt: TGCGCCAGCAGCCAAGGCCACGAGAGGTTTCGGGAGCAGTACTTC; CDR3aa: CASSQGHERFREQYF
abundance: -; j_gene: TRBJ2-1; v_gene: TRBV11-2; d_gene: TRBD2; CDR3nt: TGTGCCAGCAGCTCCCTAGCGGGGGCCCGGGAGCAGTTCTTC; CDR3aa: CASSSLAGAREQFF
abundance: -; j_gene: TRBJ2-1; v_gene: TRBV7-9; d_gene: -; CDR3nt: TGTGCCAGCAGCTTTAGCTCCTACTACTACAATGAGCAGTTCTTC; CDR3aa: CASSFSSYYYNEQFF
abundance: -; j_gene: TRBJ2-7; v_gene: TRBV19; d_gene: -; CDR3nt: -; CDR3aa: CASTSGLAGGHEQYF
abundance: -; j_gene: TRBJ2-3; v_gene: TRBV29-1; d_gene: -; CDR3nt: TGCAGCGCCATCCCCCTTAGCGACCGCACAGATACGCAGTATTTT; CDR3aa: CSAIPLSDRTDTQYF
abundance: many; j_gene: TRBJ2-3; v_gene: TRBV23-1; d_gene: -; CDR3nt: TGCGCCAGCAGTTGTTCCGGGAATAAGGGCACAGATACGCAGTATTTT; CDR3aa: CASSCSGNKGTDTQYF
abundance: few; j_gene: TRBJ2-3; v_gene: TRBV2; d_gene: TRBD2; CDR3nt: TGTGCCAGCAGTGAAGGGGCGGGAGCAGGAACAGATACGCAGTATTTT; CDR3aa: CASSEGAGAGTDTQYF
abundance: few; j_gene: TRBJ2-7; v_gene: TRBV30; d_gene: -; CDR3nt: TGTGCCTGGAGTGGGGGCTACGAGCAGTACTTC; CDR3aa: CAWSGGYEQYF
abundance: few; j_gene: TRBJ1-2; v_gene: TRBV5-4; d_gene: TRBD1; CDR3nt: TGTGCCAGCAGCTCCGGGACAGGAGCATCTATTGGCTACACCTTC; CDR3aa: CASSSGTGASIGYTF
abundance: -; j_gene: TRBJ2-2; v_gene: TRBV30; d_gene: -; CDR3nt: TGTGCCTGGAAAGTAATGGGGGCCACCGGGGAGCTGTTTTTT; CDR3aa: CAWKVMGATGELFF
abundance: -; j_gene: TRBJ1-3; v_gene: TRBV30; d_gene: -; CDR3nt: TGTGCCTGGAGTGTCGGGCCGTCTGGAAACACCATATATTTT; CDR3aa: CAWSVGPSGNTIYF
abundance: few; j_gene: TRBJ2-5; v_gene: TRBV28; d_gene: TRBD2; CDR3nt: TGTGCCAGCAGTTCCGCTAGCGGGGGAGAAGAGACCCAGTACTTC; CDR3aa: CASSSASGGEETQYF
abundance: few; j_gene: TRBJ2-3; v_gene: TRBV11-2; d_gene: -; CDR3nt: TGTGCCAGCAGCTCCTGGGCGCATACGCAGTATTTT; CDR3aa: CASSSWAHTQYF
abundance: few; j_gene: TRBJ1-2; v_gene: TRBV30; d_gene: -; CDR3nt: TGTGCCTGGAGTGTGGCTGGAGCTGTTGGCTACACCTTC; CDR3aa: CAWSVAGAVGYTF
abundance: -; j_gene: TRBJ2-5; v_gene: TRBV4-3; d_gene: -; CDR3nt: TGCGCCAGCAGCCAAGTATACCAGGGGGAGACCCAGTACTTC; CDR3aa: CASSQVYQGETQYF
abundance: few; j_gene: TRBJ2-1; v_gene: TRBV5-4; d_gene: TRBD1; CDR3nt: TGTGCCAGCAGCTCAGGACAGGCCTCGGTAGGAGAGTTCTTC; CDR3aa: CASSSGQASVGEFF
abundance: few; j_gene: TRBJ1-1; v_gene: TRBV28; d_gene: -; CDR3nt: TGTGCCAGCTTCCCTCTGCCCCCCGGGGGGAACACTGAAGCTTTCTTT; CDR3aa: CASFPLPPGGNTEAFF
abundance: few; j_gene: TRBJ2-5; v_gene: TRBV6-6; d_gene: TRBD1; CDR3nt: TGTGCCAGCAGCCGACTACAGGGGACAGAGACCCAGTACTTC; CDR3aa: CASSRLQGTETQYF